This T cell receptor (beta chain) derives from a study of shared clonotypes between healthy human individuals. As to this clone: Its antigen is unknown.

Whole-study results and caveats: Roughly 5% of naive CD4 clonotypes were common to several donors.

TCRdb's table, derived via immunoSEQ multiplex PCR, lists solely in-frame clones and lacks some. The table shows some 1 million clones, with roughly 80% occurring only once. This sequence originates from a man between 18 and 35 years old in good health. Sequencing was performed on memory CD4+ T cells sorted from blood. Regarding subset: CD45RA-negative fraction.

The CDR3 spells CASSPPSGFAEAFF. CDR3 in DNA: TGTGCCAGCTCACCACCGTCGGGCTTCGCTGAAGCTTTCTTT. This chain links TRBV18 with TRBJ1-1; no clear D. CDR3 length: 14 amino acids. Germline loops: CDR1 KGHSH, CDR2 LQKENI. V lost 0 bases, J lost 6 bases, and 11 bases lay in between.